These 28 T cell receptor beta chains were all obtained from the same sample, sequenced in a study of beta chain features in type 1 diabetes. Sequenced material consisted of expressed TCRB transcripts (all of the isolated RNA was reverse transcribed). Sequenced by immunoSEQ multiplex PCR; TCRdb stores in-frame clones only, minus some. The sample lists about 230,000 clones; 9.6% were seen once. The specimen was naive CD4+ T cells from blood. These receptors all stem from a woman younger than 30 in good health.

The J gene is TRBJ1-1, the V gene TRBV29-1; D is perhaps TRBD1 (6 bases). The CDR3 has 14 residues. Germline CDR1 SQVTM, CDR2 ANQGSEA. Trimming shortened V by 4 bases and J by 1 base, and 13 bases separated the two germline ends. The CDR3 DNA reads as TGCAGCGTTGCAAGGACAGTTGAGAACACTGAAGCTTTCTTT. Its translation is CSVARTVENTEAFF.

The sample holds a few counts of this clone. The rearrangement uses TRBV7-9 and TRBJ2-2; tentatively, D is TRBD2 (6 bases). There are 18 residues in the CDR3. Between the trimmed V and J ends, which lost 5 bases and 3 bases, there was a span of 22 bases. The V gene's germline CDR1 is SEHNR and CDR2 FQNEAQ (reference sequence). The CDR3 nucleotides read TGTGCCAGCAGCCGAGGACCCGGAGGGTATAGCTACACCGGGGAGCTGTTTTTT. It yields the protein CASSRGPGGYSYTGELFF.

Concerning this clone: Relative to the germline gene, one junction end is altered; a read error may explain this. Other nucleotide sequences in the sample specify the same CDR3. The CDR3 DNA reads TGCGCCAGCAGCCTACAGGGGGCGATGAACACTGAAGCTTTCTTC. Translated, it gives CASSLQGAMNTEAFF. The chain links TRBV4-1 to TRBJ1-1; TRBD1 matches 9 bases. Germline V lookup: CDR1 MGHRA, CDR2 YSYEKL. CDR3 length: 15 residues.

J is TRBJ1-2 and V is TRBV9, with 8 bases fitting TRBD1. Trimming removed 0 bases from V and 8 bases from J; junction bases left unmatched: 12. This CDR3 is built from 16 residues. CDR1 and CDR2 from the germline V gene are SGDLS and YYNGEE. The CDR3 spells CASSVALTGGIRGYTF. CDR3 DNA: TGTGCCAGCAGCGTAGCTTTAACAGGGGGTATAAGAGGCTACACCTTC.

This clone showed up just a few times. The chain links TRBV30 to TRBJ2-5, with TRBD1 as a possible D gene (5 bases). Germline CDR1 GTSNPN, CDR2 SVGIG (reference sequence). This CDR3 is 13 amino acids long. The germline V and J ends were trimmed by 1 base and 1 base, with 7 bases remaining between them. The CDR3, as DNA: TGTGCCTGGAGTGGGACATCCCAAGAGACCCAGTACTTC. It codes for CAWSGTSQETQYF.

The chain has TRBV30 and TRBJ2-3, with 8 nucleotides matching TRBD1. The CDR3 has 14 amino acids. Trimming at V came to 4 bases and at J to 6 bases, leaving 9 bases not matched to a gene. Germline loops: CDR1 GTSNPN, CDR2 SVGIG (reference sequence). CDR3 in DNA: TGTGCCTGGACTGGGCAGGGGGCGTCGGATACGCAGTATTTT. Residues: CAWTGQGASDTQYF.

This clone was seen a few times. CDR3 DNA: TGTGCCAGCTCACCAATTGTCGGACAGAACACTGAAGCTTTCTTT. It specifies CASSPIVGQNTEAFF. V gene TRBV18 combines with J gene TRBJ1-1; weak D call: TRBD1 (5 bases). V lost 2 bases and J 1 base, leaving 11 bases between the germline ends. Per germline, CDR1 KGHSH and CDR2 LQKENI. There are 15 residues in the CDR3.

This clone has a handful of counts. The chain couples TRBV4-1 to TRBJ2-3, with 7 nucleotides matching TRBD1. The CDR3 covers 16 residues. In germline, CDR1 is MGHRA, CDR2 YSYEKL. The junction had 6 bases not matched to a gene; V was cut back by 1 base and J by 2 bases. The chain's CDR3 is CASSQAGQAFTDTQYF. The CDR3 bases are TGCGCCAGCAGCCAAGCCGGACAGGCCTTCACAGATACGCAGTATTTT.

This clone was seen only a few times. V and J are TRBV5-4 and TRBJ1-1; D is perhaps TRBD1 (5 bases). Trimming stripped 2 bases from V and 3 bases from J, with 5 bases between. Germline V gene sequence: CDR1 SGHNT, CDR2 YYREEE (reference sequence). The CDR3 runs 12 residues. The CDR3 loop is CASSLGDTEAFF. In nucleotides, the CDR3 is TGTGCCAGCAGCTTAGGGGACACTGAAGCTTTCTTT.

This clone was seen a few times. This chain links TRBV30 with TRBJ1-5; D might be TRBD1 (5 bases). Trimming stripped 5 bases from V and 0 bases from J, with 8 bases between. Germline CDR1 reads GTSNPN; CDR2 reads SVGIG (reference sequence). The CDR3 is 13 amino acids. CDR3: CAWGHLSNQPQHF. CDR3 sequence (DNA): TGTGCCTGGGGACACCTTAGCAATCAGCCCCAGCATTTT.

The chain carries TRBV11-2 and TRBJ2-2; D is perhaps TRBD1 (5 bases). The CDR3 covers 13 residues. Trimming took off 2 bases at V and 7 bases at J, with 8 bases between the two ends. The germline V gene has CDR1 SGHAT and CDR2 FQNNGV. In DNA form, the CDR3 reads TGTGCCAGCAGCTTACAGGGCGGCGGGGAGCTGTTTTTT. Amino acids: CASSLQGGGELFF.

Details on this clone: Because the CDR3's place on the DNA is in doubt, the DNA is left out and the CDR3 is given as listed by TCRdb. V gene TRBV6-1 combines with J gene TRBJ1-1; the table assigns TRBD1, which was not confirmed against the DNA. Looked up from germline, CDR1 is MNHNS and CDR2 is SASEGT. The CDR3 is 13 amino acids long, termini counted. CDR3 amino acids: CASILASNTEAFF.

The DNA for the CDR3 is TGTGCCAGCAGTCCCTCGGACAGGGATAATTCACCCCTCCACTTT. This gives the protein CASSPSDRDNSPLHF. The chain employs TRBV28 and TRBJ1-6, with 8 bases identical to TRBD1. V shed 5 bases and J 5 bases; nucleotides not matched to a gene: 5. The germline V gene has CDR1 MDHEN and CDR2 SYDVKM. This CDR3 has 15 amino acids.

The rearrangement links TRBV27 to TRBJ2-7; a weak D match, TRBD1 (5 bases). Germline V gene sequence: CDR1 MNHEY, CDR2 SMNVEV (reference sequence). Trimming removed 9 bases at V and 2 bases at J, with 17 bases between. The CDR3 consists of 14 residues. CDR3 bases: TGTGCCAGTGCCGCAGGGCCTTTTACCTACGAGCAGTACTTC. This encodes CASAAGPFTYEQYF.

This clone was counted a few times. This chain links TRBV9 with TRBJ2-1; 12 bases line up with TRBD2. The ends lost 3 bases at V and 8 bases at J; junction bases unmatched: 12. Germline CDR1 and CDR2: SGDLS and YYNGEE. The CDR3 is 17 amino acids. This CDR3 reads CASSARPSGGAVDEQFF. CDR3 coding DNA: TGTGCCAGCAGCGCCCGACCTAGCGGGGGGGCCGTTGATGAGCAGTTCTTC.

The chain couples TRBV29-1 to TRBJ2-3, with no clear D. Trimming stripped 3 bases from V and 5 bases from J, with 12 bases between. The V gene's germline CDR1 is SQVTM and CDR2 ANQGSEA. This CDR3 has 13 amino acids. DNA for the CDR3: TGCAGCGTTGATGAGGTCTATCTAGATACGCAGTATTTT. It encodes CSVDEVYLDTQYF.

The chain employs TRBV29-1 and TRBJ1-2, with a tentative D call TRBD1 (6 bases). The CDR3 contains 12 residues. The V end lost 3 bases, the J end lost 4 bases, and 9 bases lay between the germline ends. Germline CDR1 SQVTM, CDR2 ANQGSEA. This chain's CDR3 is CSVDRGPYGYTF. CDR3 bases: TGCAGCGTTGACAGGGGACCCTATGGCTACACCTTC. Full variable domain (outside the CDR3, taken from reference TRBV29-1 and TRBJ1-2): SAVISQKPSRDICQRGTSLTIQCQVDSQVTMMFWYRQQPGQSLTLIATANQGSEATYESGFVIDKFPISRPNLTFSTLTVSNMSPEDSSIYLCSVDRGPYGYTFGSGTRLTVV.

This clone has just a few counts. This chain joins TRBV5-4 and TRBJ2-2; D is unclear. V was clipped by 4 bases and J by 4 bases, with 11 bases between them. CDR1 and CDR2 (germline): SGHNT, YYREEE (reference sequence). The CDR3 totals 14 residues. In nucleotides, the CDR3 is TGTGCCAGCAGCCCCCAGGTTGGCACCGGGGAGCTGTTTTTT. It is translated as CASSPQVGTGELFF.

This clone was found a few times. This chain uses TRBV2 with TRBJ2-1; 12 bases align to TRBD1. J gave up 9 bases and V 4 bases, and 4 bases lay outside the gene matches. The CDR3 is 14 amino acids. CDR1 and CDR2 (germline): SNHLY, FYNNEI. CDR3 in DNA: TGTGCCAGCAGTGGGGACAGGGGGCATGGTGAGCAGTTCTTC. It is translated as CASSGDRGHGEQFF.

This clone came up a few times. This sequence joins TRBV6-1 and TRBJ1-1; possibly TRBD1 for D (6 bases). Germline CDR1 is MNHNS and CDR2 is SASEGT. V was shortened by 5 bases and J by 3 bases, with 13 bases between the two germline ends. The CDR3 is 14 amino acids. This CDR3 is CASSSQGGDTEAFF. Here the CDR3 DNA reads TGTGCCAGCAGTTCACAGGGTGGCGACACTGAAGCTTTCTTT.

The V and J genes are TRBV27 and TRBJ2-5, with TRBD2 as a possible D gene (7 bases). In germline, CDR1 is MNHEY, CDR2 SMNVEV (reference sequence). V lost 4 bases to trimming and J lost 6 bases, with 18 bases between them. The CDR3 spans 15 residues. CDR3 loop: CASSWGGGIAKTQYF. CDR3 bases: TGTGCCAGCAGTTGGGGAGGGGGGATTGCAAAGACCCAGTACTTC.

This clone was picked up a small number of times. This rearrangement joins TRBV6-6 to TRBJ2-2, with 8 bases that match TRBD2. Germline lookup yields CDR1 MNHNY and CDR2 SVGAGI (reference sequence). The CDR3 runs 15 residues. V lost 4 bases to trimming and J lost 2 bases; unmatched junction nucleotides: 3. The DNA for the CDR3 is TGTGCCAGCAGTTCCAGCGGGGGCAACACCGGGGAGCTGTTTTTT. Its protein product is CASSSSGGNTGELFF.

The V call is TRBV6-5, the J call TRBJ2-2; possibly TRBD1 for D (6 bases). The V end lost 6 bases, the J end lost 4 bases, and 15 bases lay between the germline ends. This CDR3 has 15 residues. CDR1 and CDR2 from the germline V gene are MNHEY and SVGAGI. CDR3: CASRGTGWITGELFF. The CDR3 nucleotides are TGTGCCAGCAGGGGAACAGGGTGGATCACCGGGGAGCTGTTTTTT.

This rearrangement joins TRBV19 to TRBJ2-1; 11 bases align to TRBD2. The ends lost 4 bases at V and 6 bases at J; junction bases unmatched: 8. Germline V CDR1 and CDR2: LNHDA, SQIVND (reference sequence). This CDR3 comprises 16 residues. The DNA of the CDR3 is TGTGCCAGTAGTAATCTACTAGCGGGAGTCCTCAATGAGCAGTTCTTC. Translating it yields CASSNLLAGVLNEQFF.

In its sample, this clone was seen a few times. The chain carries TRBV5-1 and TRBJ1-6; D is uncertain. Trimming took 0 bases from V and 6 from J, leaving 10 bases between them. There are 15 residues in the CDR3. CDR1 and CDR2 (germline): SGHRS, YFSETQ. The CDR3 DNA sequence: TGCGCCAGCAGCTTGGAGTCAGGCCTTAATTCACCCCTCCACTTT. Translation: CASSLESGLNSPLHF. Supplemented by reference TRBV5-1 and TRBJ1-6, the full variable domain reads KAGVTQTPRYLIKTRGQQVTLSCSPISGHRSVSWYQQTPGQGLQFLFEYFSETQRNKGNFPGRFSGRQFSNSRSEMNVSTLELGDSALYLCASSLESGLNSPLHFGNGTRLTVT.

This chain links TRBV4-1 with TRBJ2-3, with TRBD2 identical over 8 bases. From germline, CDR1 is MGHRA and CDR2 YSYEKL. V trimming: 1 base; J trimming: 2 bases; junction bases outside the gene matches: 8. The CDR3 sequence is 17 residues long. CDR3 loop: CASSQVGSGSNTDTQYF. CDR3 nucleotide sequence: TGCGCCAGCAGCCAAGTAGGAAGCGGGAGTAACACAGATACGCAGTATTTT.

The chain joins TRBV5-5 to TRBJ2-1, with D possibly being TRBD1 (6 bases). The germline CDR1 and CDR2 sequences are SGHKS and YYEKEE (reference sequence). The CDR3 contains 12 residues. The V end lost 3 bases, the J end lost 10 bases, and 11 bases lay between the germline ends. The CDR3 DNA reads TGTGCCAGCAGCTCCGCAGGGGTCGAGCAGTTCTTC. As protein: CASSSAGVEQFF.

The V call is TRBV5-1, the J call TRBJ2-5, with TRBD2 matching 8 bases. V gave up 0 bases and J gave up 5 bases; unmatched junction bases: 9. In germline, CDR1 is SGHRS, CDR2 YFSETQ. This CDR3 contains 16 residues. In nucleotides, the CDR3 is TGCGCCAGCAGCTTGGCCCCAAGCGGGGGCGGGGAGACCCAGTACTTC. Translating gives CASSLAPSGGGETQYF.